Below are 13 T cell receptor beta chains sequenced from a single sample in a study of blood T cell repertoires in COVID-19. Sequenced by immunoSEQ multiplex PCR; TCRdb stores in-frame clones only, minus some. The data show tens of thousands of clones, roughly 80% seen once. Specimen: peripheral blood. Receptor source: a human donor in a cohort sampled during active COVID-19.

This chain links TRBV2 with TRBJ1-1, with D tentatively TRBD1 (6 bases). Germline V CDR1 and CDR2: SNHLY, FYNNEI. V was pared by 2 bases and J by 6 bases, with 25 bases between. This CDR3 is 18 amino acids long. The CDR3 here is CASSELGHKGGGFAEAFF. The CDR3 bases are TGTGCCAGCAGTGAACTGGGACATAAGGGAGGGGGATTCGCTGAAGCTTTCTTT.

This clone was observed a few times. J is TRBJ1-3 and V is TRBV21-1; the table's D gene call, TRBD1, was not cross checked with the DNA. TRBV21-1 is a listed pseudogene. The CDR3 length is 18 residues. The CDR3 reads CASSKVRTASFSGNTIYF. DNA of the CDR3: TGTGCCAGCAGCAAAGTGAGGACAGCCTCATTCTCTGGAAACACCATATATTTT.

This clone was observed a single time. V usage is TRBV27 and J usage is TRBJ2-7; D is unclear. Germline V gives CDR1 MNHEY, CDR2 SMNVEV (reference sequence). This CDR3 is built from 13 residues. The ends were cut back, 3 bases at V and 3 bases at J, with 9 bases in the middle. CDR3 residues: CASSFQTNYEQYF. The CDR3 region has the DNA TGTGCCAGCAGTTTCCAAACTAACTACGAGCAGTACTTC.

The rearrangement joins TRBV28 to TRBJ2-5; TRBD2 aligns across 14 bases. The germline V gene has CDR1 MDHEN and CDR2 SYDVKM. This CDR3 is 16 amino acids long. Trimming cost V 6 bases and J 4 bases; bases outside gene matches: 7. In DNA, the CDR3 is TGTGCCAGCAGCCGGGGACTAGCGGGAGTAGGAGAGACCCAGTACTTC. Translation: CASSRGLAGVGETQYF.

The J gene is TRBJ2-3, the V gene TRBV24-1; D is possibly TRBD1 (7 bases). CDR1 is KGHDR, CDR2 SFDVKD, per germline. Between the trimmed V and J ends, which lost 9 bases and 3 bases, there was a span of 15 bases. CDR3 length: 14 residues. The CDR3 DNA sequence: TGTGCCACCGCCAGGGGGGCGCGTACAGATACGCAGTATTTT. It specifies CATARGARTDTQYF.

The rearrangement uses TRBV28 and TRBJ2-2, with a possible D match to TRBD1 (5 bases). V gave up 5 bases and J gave up 3 bases, with 10 bases separating them. This CDR3 contains 14 residues. Germline lookup yields CDR1 MDHEN and CDR2 SYDVKM. The CDR3 DNA is TGTGCCAGCAGTCCCAGGGCCTACACCGGGGAGCTGTTTTTT. Amino acids: CASSPRAYTGELFF.

This clone was detected only once. The chain has TRBV9 and TRBJ2-3; 7 bases align to TRBD2. Germline V gene lookup returns CDR1 SGDLS and CDR2 YYNGEE. CDR3 size: 15 residues. After removal of 4 bases from V and 0 bases from J, the junction contained 5 bases not matched to a gene. The DNA for the CDR3 is TGTGCCAGCAGCACAGAGGGACTAAGCACAGATACGCAGTATTTT. It codes for CASSTEGLSTDTQYF.

The chain joins TRBV7-3 to TRBJ2-6; weak D call: TRBD2 (5 bases). CDR3 length: 11 amino acids. Trimming cost V 4 bases and J 18 bases, with 13 bases left between them. Per germline, CDR1 SGHTA and CDR2 FQGTGA. The CDR3 loop reads CASSSGGLATF. In DNA form, the CDR3 reads TGTGCCAGCAGCTCAGGAGGACTTGCGACTTTC.

This chain joins TRBV30 and TRBJ1-1, with a tentative D call TRBD1 (5 bases). Looked up from germline, CDR1 is GTSNPN and CDR2 is SVGIG (reference sequence). CDR3 size: 14 residues. V lost 8 bases and J 4 bases, leaving 20 bases between the germline ends. CDR3 bases: TGTGCCACCCGACAGACTGACTGGAGCACTGAAGCTTTCTTT. Protein sequence: CATRQTDWSTEAFF.

V gene TRBV30 combines with J gene TRBJ1-1; possible D gene TRBD1, 5 bases. CDR3 length: 15 residues. Deletions cut 3 bases from V and 3 bases from J, with 17 bases between. Per the germline V gene, CDR1 is GTSNPN and CDR2 is SVGIG (reference sequence). The CDR3 loop reads CAWSGTGRRYTEAFF. The CDR3, as DNA: TGTGCCTGGAGCGGGACGGGGAGGAGGTACACTGAAGCTTTCTTT.

V is TRBV6-6 and J is TRBJ1-6; no firm D call. V gave up 5 bases and J gave up 7 bases, with 3 bases separating them. CDR3 length: 11 amino acids. The germline gives CDR1 MNHNY, CDR2 SVGAGI (reference sequence). The CDR3: CASSTNSPLHF. In nucleotides, the CDR3 is TGTGCCAGCAGTACAAATTCACCCCTCCACTTT.

J is TRBJ1-6 and V is TRBV6-5; D is possibly TRBD1 (6 bases). The CDR3 has 15 amino acids. The V gene's germline CDR1 is MNHEY and CDR2 SVGAGI. The V gene lost 5 bases and the J gene lost 11 bases, with 19 bases spanning the gap. The CDR3 is CASSREGGRPAPLHF. The CDR3 bases are TGTGCCAGCAGTCGCGAGGGGGGGCGTCCGGCACCCCTCCACTTT.

This CDR3 reads CASSIGAGWDTQYF. The DNA of the CDR3 is TGTGCCAGTAGTATTGGAGCGGGATGGGATACGCAGTATTTT. This rearrangement joins TRBV19 to TRBJ2-3; 7 positions match TRBD2. The CDR3 totals 14 residues. The V and J ends lost 3 bases and 6 bases, in that order; junction bases with no gene match: 6. Germline V CDR1 and CDR2: LNHDA, SQIVND (reference sequence).